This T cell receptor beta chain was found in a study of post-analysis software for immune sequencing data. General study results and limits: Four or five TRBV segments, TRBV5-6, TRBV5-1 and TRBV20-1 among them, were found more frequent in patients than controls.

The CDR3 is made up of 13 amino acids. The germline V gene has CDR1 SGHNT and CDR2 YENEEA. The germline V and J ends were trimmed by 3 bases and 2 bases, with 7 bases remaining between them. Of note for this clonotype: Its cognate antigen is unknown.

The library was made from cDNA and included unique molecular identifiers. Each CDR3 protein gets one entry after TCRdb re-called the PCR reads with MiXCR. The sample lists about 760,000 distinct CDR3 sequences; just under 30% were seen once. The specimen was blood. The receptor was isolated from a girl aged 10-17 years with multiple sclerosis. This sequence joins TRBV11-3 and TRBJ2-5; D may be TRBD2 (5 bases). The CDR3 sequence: CASSFDYQETQYF. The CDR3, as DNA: TGTGCCAGCAGCTTTGACTATCAAGAGACCCAGTACTTC.